A single sample is the source of the 23 T cell receptor beta chains below, sequenced in a study of T cells after yellow fever vaccination. TCRdb ran MiXCR on the 5' RACE reads and lists one entry per CDR3 protein. The sample yields roughly 120,000 distinct CDR3 sequences, about 7.2% seen once. The sequences come from CD4+ T cells sorted from PBMCs, collected 35 to 50 days after the first yellow fever vaccination. Every receptor here comes from a man aged 18-30 years who received the YFV17D yellow fever vaccine.

At least ten counts were recorded for this clonotype. The rearrangement uses TRBV5-1 and TRBJ2-4; tentative D call: TRBD2 (5 bases). The CDR3 sequence is 16 residues long. Germline V gene lookup returns CDR1 SGHRS and CDR2 YFSETQ. Between the trimmed V and J ends, which lost 2 bases and 2 bases, there was a span of 14 bases. The CDR3 sequence is CASSFGEILTKNIQYF. The CDR3 DNA sequence: TGCGCCAGCAGCTTTGGGGAGATTTTGACCAAAAACATTCAGTACTTC.

This clonotype was seen at least ten times. This chain connects TRBV4-1 to TRBJ1-5; 9 bases are a match to TRBD1. The V gene end was trimmed by 1 base and the J gene end by 7 bases; junction bases not matched to a gene: 8. Germline V CDR1 and CDR2: MGHRA, YSYEKL. There are 16 residues in the CDR3. Here the CDR3 reads CASSQGPTGGWQPQHF. The CDR3 nucleotides are TGCGCCAGCAGCCAAGGCCCCACAGGGGGCTGGCAGCCCCAGCATTTT.

This clonotype was counted ten times or more. The chain couples TRBV5-6 to TRBJ2-7, with TRBD1 identical over 12 bases. Germline V gene data show CDR1 as SGHDT and CDR2 as YYEEEE. The CDR3 spans 14 residues. J was trimmed by 3 bases and V by 5 bases; bases with no gene match: 3. The CDR3 bases are TGTGCCAGCAGAGGGACAGGGGGCATCTACGAGCAGTACTTC. This translates into CASRGTGGIYEQYF.

This clonotype was seen ten or more times. This chain connects TRBV5-1 to TRBJ2-5; D not certain. The CDR3 spans 10 residues. Trimming left V 5 bases short and J 5 bases short, with 4 bases between. Looked up from germline, CDR1 is SGHRS and CDR2 is YFSETQ. The CDR3 nucleotides are TGCGCCAGCAGTGCCGAGACCCAGTACTTC. Amino acid sequence: CASSAETQYF.

Ten or more counts support this clonotype. As DNA, the CDR3 is TGTGCCAGCAGCCCCCTAGCGGGGGCTTCCAATACGCAGTATTTT. It specifies CASSPLAGASNTQYF. This sequence joins TRBV7-9 and TRBJ2-3, with 10 positions matching TRBD2. Germline-derived CDR1 and CDR2 are SEHNR and FQNEAQ (reference sequence). V was pared by 5 bases and J by 7 bases, with 9 bases of the junction left unmatched. The CDR3 length is 15 residues.

This clonotype was counted a few times. The chain employs TRBV7-2 and TRBJ2-1; 8 nucleotides line up with TRBD2. Germline V CDR1 and CDR2: SGHTA, FQGNSA. Trimming cost V 6 bases and J 6 bases; bases outside gene matches: 10. The CDR3 spans 15 residues. CDR3 sequence reads: CASRLIAGQRNEQFF. In nucleotides, the CDR3 is TGTGCCAGCAGGCTTATAGCGGGGCAACGCAATGAGCAGTTCTTC.

This clonotype has ten or more counts. The gene calls are TRBV20-1 and TRBJ1-5; 7 positions agree with TRBD1. The CDR3 covers 13 residues. V lost 3 bases and J lost 6; bases outside the gene matches: 5. Germline-derived CDR1 and CDR2 are DFQATT and SNEGSKA (reference sequence). CDR3: CSARDRRGQPQHF. CDR3 coding DNA: TGCAGTGCTAGGGACAGGAGGGGTCAGCCCCAGCATTTT.

This clonotype has ten or more counts. The V and J genes are TRBV6-2 or TRBV6-3 and TRBJ2-7; 7 nucleotides line up with TRBD1. The CDR3 is 11 amino acids. Germline CDR1 and CDR2: MNHEY and SVGEGT. Unmatched junction bases numbered 0, after V lost 6 bases and J lost 4 bases. The CDR3 reads CASRQGYEQYF. The CDR3 DNA is TGTGCCAGCAGACAGGGGTACGAGCAGTACTTC.

This clonotype was seen repeatedly, ten times or more. The chain carries TRBV5-1 and TRBJ1-2; D is unclear. The CDR3 has 15 amino acids. Trimming stripped 7 bases from V and 4 bases from J, with 20 bases between. Per the germline V gene, CDR1 is SGHRS and CDR2 is YFSETQ. The CDR3 loop is CASHREAGSFYGYTF. CDR3 nucleotides: TGCGCCAGCCACAGAGAAGCCGGGTCCTTCTATGGCTACACCTTC.

The rearrangement links TRBV3-1 to TRBJ2-2; TRBD2 matches at 7 bases. Looked up from germline, CDR1 is LGHDT and CDR2 is YNNKEL (reference sequence). The CDR3 spans 14 residues. J lost 4 bases, V lost 3 bases, and 2 bases had no gene match. CDR3: CASSQGGSTGELFF. CDR3 coding DNA: TGTGCCAGCAGCCAGGGAGGGTCCACCGGGGAGCTGTTTTTT.

This clonotype has a count of ten or more. The genes are TRBV27 and TRBJ2-2; D remains unclear. The CDR3 sequence is 14 residues long. The germline V gene encodes CDR1 MNHEY and CDR2 SMNVEV (reference sequence). V was cut by 2 bases and J by 5 bases, with 9 bases left in between. The CDR3 DNA reads TGTGCCAGCAGTTTACTCCTTGGGACCGGGGAGCTGTTTTTT. Protein product: CASSLLLGTGELFF.

This chain uses TRBV29-1 with TRBJ1-1; a weak D match, TRBD1 (5 bases). From germline, CDR1 is SQVTM and CDR2 ANQGSEA. V lost 5 bases and J 1 base, leaving 17 bases between the germline ends. The CDR3 runs to 15 residues. CDR3 protein: CSVSGMPTANTEAFF. The CDR3 bases are TGCAGCGTTAGCGGGATGCCGACAGCGAACACTGAAGCTTTCTTT. Based on the CDR3 plus reference TRBV29-1 and TRBJ1-1, the full variable domain is SAVISQKPSRDICQRGTSLTIQCQVDSQVTMMFWYRQQPGQSLTLIATANQGSEATYESGFVIDKFPISRPNLTFSTLTVSNMSPEDSSIYLCSVSGMPTANTEAFFGQGTRLTVV.

The table lists this clonotype with many counts. The chain couples TRBV5-1 to TRBJ2-7; tentatively, D is TRBD1 or TRBD2 (5 bases each). The CDR3 is 15 amino acids. With 0 bases removed from V and 2 bases from J, the gap between germline ends came to 12 bases. Germline V gene lookup returns CDR1 SGHRS and CDR2 YFSETQ. CDR3 residues: CASSLGGAWAYEQYF. As DNA, the CDR3 is TGCGCCAGCAGCTTGGGAGGGGCGTGGGCCTACGAGCAGTACTTC.

This CDR3 reads CASSIGAGHSQPQHF. CDR3 DNA: TGTGCCAGCAGTATAGGGGCAGGGCATTCTCAGCCCCAGCATTTT. The chain is built from TRBV12-3 or TRBV12-4 and TRBJ1-5, with D possibly TRBD1 on 5 matching bases. CDR3 length: 15 amino acids. Trimming removed 5 bases from V and 6 bases from J, with 17 bases in between.

At least ten counts were recorded for this clonotype. The chain carries TRBV5-1 and TRBJ2-3; TRBD1 aligns across 9 bases. The CDR3 is made up of 16 amino acids. With 4 bases clipped from V and 1 base from J, the junction kept 7 bases outside the gene matches. Germline V CDR1 and CDR2: SGHRS, YFSETQ. The CDR3 protein is CASSPPRQGGTDTQYF. CDR3 nucleotides: TGCGCCAGCAGCCCTCCCCGACAGGGGGGCACAGATACGCAGTATTTT. The full variable domain, its missing parts supplied by reference TRBV5-1 and TRBJ2-3, is KAGVTQTPRYLIKTRGQQVTLSCSPISGHRSVSWYQQTPGQGLQFLFEYFSETQRNKGNFPGRFSGRQFSNSRSEMNVSTLELGDSALYLCASSPPRQGGTDTQYFGPGTRLTVL.

This clonotype was seen many times. The chain links TRBV5-1 to TRBJ1-6, with 9 positions matching TRBD1. Germline trimming cut 4 bases from V and 0 bases from J; bases unmatched to any gene: 8. The CDR3 loop spans 18 amino acids. Germline lookup yields CDR1 SGHRS and CDR2 YFSETQ. The CDR3 sequence is CASSTGTGLRSYNSPLHF. The CDR3 DNA sequence: TGCGCCAGCAGCACCGGGACAGGGCTTCGCTCCTATAATTCACCCCTCCACTTT.

This clonotype was detected ten times or more. The chain couples TRBV7-2 to TRBJ2-5; TRBD2 is a possible D gene (5 bases). Germline loops: CDR1 SGHTA, CDR2 FQGNSA. Trimming removed 2 bases from V and 5 bases from J, with 12 bases in between. The CDR3 has 14 residues. CDR3 bases: TGTGCCAGCAGCTTATATCGGGGTGGCGAGACCCAGTACTTC. It codes for CASSLYRGGETQYF.

This clonotype was counted at least ten times. The chain links TRBV2 to TRBJ1-1; D unclear. V was clipped by 5 bases and J by 4 bases, with 14 bases between them. The CDR3 length is 14 residues. CDR1 and CDR2 (germline): SNHLY, FYNNEI. Here the CDR3 reads CASSLSTEGTEAFF. CDR3 in DNA: TGTGCCAGCAGTCTATCCACGGAGGGCACTGAAGCTTTCTTT.

The chain joins TRBV20-1 to TRBJ2-2, with D perhaps being TRBD1 or TRBD2 (6 bases each). Germline-derived CDR1 and CDR2 are DFQATT and SNEGSKA (reference sequence). Trimming pared 6 bases from V and 0 bases from J, leaving 14 bases between. The CDR3 has 15 amino acids. CDR3 nucleotides: TGCAGTGCCTGGTGGGGGGCCACGAACACCGGGGAGCTGTTTTTT. It is translated as CSAWWGATNTGELFF.

This clonotype was counted at least ten times. This chain links TRBV21-1 with TRBJ2-7; no DNA check was done on the table's D call, TRBD1. TRBV21-1 constitutes a pseudogene. The CDR3 extends over 14 amino acids. CDR3 nucleotides: TGTGCCAGCAGCTTAGGGCGCCGCTCCTACGAGCAGTACGTC. Protein: CASSLGRRSYEQYV.

This clonotype was observed many times. This rearrangement joins TRBV20-1 to TRBJ2-2; no firm D call. V was cut by 6 bases and J by 4 bases, with 9 bases left in between. From germline, CDR1 is DFQATT and CDR2 SNEGSKA (reference sequence). The CDR3 is 12 amino acids. The CDR3 here is CSASNPTGELFF. The DNA for the CDR3 is TGCAGTGCCTCTAACCCCACCGGGGAGCTGTTTTTT.

This clonotype was found a few times. The chain employs TRBV12-3 or TRBV12-4 and TRBJ2-2; 9 nucleotides agree with TRBD1. V trimming: 4 bases; J trimming: 4 bases; junction bases outside the gene matches: 7. The CDR3 consists of 16 residues. The CDR3 nucleotides are TGTGCCAGCAGTTCCCGACAGGGGGTAATCACCGGGGAGCTGTTTTTT. Its translation: CASSSRQGVITGELFF.

This clonotype was seen many times. V and J are TRBV20-1 and TRBJ2-3; 9 bases match TRBD2. Germline V gene data show CDR1 as DFQATT and CDR2 as SNEGSKA (reference sequence). With 6 bases clipped from V and 4 bases from J, the junction kept 11 bases outside the gene matches. The CDR3 sequence is 15 residues long. CDR3 nucleotide sequence: TGCAGTGCCCCGACTGCGGGGGGGTGGTCAGATACGCAGTATTTT. It encodes CSAPTAGGWSDTQYF.